This T cell receptor (beta chain) was identified in a study of T-cell reconstitution after alpha-beta-depleted transplantation in children. Study-wide results and caveats: Reportedly, roughly two months post-transplant, alpha-beta T cells arose from several hundred expanded graft clones.

Unique molecular identifiers featured in how the TCRbeta library was prepared. TCRdb called the PCR reads again in MiXCR, with one record for every CDR3 protein. Of hundreds of thousands of distinct CDR3 sequences in the sample, 15% to 20% were seen once. This clonotype has just a few counts. Its antigen is as yet unknown. Germline V lookup: CDR1 SQVTM, CDR2 ANQGSEA. J gave up 5 bases and V 6 bases, and 5 bases lay outside the gene matches. This CDR3 is 12 amino acids long. The sample was PBMCs, mostly from graft donor cells, taken 360 days after TCRalphabeta/CD19-depleted stem cell transplant. This rearrangement joins TRBV29-1 to TRBJ2-7; TRBD1 agrees at 9 bases. The clonotype comes from a boy under two years old who had a stem cell transplant for Wiskott-Aldrich syndrome, so the T cells may come from the graft donor. The CDR3 bases are TGCAGCGTCGCAAGGACAGGGGACGAGCAGTACTTC. Its protein product is CSVARTGDEQYF.